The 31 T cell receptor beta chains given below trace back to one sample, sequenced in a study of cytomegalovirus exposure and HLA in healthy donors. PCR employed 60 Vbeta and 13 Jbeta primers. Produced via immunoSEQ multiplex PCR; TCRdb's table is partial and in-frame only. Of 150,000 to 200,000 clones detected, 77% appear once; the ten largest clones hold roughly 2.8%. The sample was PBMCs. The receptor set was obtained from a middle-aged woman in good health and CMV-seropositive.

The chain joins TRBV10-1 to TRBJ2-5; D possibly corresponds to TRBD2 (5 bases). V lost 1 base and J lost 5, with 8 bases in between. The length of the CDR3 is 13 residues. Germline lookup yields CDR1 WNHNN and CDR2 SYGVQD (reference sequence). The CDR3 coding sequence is TGCGCCAGCAGTGAGTACGGGGTGGAGACCCAGTACTTC. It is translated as CASSEYGVETQYF.

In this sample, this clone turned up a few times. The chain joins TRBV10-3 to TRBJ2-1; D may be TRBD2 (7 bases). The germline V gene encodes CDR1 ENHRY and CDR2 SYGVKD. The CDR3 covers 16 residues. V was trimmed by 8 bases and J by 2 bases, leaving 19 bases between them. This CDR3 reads CAIAGLGGPPYNEQFF. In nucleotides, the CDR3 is TGTGCCATCGCCGGTCTCGGGGGGCCCCCCTACAATGAGCAGTTCTTC.

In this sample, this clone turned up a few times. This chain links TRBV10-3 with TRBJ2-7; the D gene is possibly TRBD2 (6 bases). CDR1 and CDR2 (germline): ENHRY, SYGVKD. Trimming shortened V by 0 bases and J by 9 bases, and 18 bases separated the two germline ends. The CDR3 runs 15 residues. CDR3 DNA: TGTGCCATCAGTGAGTCTCGTCCTGGGGAGGTGGGGCAGTACTTC. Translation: CAISESRPGEVGQYF.

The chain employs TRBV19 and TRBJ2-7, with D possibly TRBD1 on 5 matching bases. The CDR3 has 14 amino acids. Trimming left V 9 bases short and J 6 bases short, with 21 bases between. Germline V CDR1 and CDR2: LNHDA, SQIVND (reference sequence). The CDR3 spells CASNWGLEVGEQYF. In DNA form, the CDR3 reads TGTGCCAGCAATTGGGGCCTAGAGGTCGGCGAGCAGTACTTC.

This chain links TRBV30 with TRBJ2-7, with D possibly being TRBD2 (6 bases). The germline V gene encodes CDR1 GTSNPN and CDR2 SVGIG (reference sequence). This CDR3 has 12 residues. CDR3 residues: CGAGRNSYEQYF. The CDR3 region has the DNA TGTGGGGCTGGGAGGAATTCCTACGAGCAGTACTTC.

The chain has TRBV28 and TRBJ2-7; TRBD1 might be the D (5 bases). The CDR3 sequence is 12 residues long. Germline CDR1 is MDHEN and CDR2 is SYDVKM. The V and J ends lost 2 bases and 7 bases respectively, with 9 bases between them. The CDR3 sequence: CASSLQGREQYF. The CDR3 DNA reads TGTGCCAGCAGTTTACAGGGTAGGGAGCAGTACTTC.

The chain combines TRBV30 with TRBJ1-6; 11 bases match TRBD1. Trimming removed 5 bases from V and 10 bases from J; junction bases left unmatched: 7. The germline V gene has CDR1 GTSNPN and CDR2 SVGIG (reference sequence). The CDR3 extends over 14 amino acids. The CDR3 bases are TGTGCCTGGGCCCGGGACAGGGGGGAATCACCCCTCCACTTT. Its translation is CAWARDRGESPLHF.

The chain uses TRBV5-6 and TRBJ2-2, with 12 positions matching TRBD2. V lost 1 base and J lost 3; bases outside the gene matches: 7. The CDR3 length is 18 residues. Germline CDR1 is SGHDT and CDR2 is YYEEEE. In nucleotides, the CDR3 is TGTGCCAGCAGCTTGTACAGGACTAGCGGGGAGTACACCGGGGAGCTGTTTTTT. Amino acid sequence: CASSLYRTSGEYTGELFF.

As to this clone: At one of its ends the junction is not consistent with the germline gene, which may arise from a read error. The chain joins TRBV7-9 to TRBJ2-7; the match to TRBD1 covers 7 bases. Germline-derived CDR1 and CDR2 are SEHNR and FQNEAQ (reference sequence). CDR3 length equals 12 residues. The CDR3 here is CSSRSGGYEQYF. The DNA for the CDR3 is TGTTCCAGCAGGTCAGGGGGCTACGAGCAGTACTTC. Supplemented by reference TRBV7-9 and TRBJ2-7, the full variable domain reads DTGVSQNPRHKITKRGQNVTFRCDPISEHNRLYWYRQTLGQGPEFLTYFQNEAQLEKSRLLSDRFSAERPKGSFSTLEIQRTEQGDSAMYLCSSRSGGYEQYFGPGTRLTVT.

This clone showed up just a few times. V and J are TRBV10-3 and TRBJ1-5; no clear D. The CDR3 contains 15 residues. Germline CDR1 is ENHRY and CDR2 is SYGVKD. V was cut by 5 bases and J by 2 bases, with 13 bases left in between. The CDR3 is CAISPSADRNQPQHF. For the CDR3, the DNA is TGTGCCATCAGTCCTTCCGCAGATCGCAATCAGCCCCAGCATTTT.

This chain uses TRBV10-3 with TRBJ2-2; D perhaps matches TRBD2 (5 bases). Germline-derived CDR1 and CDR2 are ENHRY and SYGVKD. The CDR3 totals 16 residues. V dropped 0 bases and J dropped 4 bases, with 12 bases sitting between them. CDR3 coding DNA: TGTGCCATCAGTGAGTCCGCGGGCCCGCCCACCGGGGAGCTGTTTTTT. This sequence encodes CAISESAGPPTGELFF.

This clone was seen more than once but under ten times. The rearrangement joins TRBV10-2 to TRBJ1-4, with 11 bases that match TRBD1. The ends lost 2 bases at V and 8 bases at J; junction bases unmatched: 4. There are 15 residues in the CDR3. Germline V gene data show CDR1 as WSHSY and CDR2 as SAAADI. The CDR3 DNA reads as TGCGCCAGCAGTGAGCCGGGACAGGGGGGGGAAAAACTGTTTTTT. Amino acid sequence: CASSEPGQGGEKLFF.

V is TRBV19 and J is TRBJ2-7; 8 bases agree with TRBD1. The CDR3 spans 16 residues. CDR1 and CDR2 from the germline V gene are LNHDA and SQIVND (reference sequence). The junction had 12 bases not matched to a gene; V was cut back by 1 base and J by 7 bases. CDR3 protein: CASSIAPGQAALEQYF. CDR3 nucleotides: TGTGCCAGTAGTATAGCGCCGGGACAGGCCGCGTTAGAGCAGTACTTC.

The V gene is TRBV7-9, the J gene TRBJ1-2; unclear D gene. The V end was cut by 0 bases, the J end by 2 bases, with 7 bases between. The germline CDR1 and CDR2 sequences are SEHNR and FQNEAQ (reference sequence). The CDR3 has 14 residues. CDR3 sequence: CASSLAHRNYGYTF. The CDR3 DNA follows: TGTGCCAGCAGCTTAGCTCACCGGAACTATGGCTACACCTTC.

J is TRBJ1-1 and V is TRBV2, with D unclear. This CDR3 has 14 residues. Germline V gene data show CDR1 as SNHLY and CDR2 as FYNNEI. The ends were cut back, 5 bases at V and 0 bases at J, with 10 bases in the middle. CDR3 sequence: CASSYYSMNTEAFF. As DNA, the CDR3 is TGTGCCAGCAGTTACTATTCCATGAACACTGAAGCTTTCTTT. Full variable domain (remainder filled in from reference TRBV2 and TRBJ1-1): EPEVTQTPSHQVTQMGQEVILRCVPISNHLYFYWYRQILGQKVEFLVSFYNNEISEKSEIFDDQFSVERPDGSNFTLKIRSTKLEDSAMYFCASSYYSMNTEAFFGQGTRLTVV.

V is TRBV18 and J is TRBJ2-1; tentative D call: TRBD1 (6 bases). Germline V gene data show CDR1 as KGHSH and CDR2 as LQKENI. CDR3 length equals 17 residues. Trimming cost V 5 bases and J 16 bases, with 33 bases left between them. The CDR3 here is CASSAPVTDSHKKGIFF. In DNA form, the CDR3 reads TGTGCCAGCTCAGCCCCGGTTACGGACAGCCATAAAAAGGGAATTTTCTTC.

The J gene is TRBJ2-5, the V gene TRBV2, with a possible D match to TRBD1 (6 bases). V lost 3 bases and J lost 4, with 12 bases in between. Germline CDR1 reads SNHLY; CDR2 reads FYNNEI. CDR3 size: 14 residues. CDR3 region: CASSDRSGAETQYF. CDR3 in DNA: TGTGCCAGCAGTGATCGTTCAGGGGCAGAGACCCAGTACTTC.

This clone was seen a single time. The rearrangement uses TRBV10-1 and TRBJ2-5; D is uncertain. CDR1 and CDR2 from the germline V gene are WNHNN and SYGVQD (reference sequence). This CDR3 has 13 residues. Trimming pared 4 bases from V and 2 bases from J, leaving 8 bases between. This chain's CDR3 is CASSGSTQETQYF. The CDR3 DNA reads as TGCGCCAGCAGTGGAAGCACGCAAGAGACCCAGTACTTC.

The CDR3 DNA sequence: TGTGCCAGCAGTCTCAGGGGGCAAGCTGAAGCTTTCTTT. Encoded protein: CASSLRGQAEAFF. The chain employs TRBV6-5 and TRBJ1-1; 8 bases line up with TRBD1. The V gene's germline CDR1 is MNHEY and CDR2 SVGAGI. The CDR3 spans 13 residues. V shed 5 bases, J shed 6 bases, and the junction held 5 bases outside the gene matches.

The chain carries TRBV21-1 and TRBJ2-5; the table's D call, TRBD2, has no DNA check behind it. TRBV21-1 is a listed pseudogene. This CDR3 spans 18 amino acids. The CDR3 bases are TGTGCCAGCAGCAAGGGGCAGCGGGGGTCCTCATCCCAAGAGACCCAGTACTTC. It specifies CASSKGQRGSSSQETQYF.

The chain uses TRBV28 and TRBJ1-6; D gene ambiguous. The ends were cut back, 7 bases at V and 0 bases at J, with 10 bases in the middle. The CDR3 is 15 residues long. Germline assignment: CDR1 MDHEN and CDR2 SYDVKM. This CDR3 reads CASMGSSSYNSPLHF. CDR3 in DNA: TGTGCCAGCATGGGCAGTTCCTCCTATAATTCACCCCTCCACTTT.

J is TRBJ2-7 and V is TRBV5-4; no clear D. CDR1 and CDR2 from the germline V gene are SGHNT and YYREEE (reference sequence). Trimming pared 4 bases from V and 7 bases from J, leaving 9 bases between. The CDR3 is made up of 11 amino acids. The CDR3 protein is CASSNLQEQYF. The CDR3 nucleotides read TGTGCCAGCAGCAACCTGCAGGAGCAGTACTTC.

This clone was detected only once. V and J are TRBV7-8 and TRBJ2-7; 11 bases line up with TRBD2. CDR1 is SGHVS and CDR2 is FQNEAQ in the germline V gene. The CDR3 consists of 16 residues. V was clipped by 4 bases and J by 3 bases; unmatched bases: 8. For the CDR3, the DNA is TGTGCCAGCAGCTCGTTTACTAGCGGGAGTAGCTACGAGCAGTACTTC. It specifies CASSSFTSGSSYEQYF.

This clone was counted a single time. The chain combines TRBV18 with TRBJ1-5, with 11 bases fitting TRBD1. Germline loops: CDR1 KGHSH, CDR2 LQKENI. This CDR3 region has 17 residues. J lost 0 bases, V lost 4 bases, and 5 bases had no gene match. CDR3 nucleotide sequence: TGTGCCAGCTCACTAGCCGGGACAGGGGGTAGCAATCAGCCCCAGCATTTT. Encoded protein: CASSLAGTGGSNQPQHF.

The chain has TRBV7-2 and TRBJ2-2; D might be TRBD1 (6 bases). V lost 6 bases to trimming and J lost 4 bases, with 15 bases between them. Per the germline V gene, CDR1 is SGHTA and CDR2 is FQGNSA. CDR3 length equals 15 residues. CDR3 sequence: CASRPTGTTTGELFF. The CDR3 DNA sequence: TGTGCCAGCAGGCCCACAGGGACGACCACCGGGGAGCTGTTTTTT.

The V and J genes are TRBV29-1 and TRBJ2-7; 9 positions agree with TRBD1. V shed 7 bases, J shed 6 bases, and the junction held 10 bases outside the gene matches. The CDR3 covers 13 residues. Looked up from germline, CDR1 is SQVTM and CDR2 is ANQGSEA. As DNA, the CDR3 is TGCAGCGCTGCGGGACAGGGAGGTGGCGAGCAGTACTTC. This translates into CSAAGQGGGEQYF.

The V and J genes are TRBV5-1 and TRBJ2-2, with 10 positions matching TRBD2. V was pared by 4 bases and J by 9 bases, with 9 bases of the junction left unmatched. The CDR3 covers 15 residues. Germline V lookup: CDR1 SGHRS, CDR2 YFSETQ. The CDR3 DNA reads TGCGCCAGCAGCCTTTCATCTAGCGGGAGCTGGGAGCTGTTTTTT. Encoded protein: CASSLSSSGSWELFF.

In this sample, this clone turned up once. Here the CDR3 DNA reads TGTGCCATCAGTGATCCCACAGGCTCCTATAATTCACCCCTCCACTTT. The encoded protein is CAISDPTGSYNSPLHF. The V gene is TRBV10-3, the J gene TRBJ1-6; maybe TRBD1 (5 bases). This CDR3 has 16 residues. V was shortened by 3 bases and J by 0 bases, with 9 bases between the two germline ends. Germline CDR1 and CDR2: ENHRY and SYGVKD.

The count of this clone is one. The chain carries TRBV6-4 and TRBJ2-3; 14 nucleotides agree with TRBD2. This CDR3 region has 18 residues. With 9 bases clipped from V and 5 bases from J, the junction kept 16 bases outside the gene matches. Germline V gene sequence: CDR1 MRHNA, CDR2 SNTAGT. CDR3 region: CASGTSGGAESEQDTQYF. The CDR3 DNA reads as TGTGCCAGTGGGACTAGCGGGGGCGCGGAGTCCGAGCAAGATACGCAGTATTTT.

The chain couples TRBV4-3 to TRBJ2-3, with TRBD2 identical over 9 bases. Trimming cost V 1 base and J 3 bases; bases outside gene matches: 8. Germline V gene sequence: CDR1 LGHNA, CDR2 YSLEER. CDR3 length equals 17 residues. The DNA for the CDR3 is TGCGCCAGCAGCCAAGTGGGGGCGGGAGGGTTAACAGATACGCAGTATTTT. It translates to CASSQVGAGGLTDTQYF.

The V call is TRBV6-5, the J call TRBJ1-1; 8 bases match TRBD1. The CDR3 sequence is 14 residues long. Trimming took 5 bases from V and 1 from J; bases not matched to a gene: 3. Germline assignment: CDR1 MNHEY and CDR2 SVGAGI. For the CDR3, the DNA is TGTGCCAGCAGTGTCGGACAGGGGAACACTGAAGCTTTCTTT. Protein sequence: CASSVGQGNTEAFF.